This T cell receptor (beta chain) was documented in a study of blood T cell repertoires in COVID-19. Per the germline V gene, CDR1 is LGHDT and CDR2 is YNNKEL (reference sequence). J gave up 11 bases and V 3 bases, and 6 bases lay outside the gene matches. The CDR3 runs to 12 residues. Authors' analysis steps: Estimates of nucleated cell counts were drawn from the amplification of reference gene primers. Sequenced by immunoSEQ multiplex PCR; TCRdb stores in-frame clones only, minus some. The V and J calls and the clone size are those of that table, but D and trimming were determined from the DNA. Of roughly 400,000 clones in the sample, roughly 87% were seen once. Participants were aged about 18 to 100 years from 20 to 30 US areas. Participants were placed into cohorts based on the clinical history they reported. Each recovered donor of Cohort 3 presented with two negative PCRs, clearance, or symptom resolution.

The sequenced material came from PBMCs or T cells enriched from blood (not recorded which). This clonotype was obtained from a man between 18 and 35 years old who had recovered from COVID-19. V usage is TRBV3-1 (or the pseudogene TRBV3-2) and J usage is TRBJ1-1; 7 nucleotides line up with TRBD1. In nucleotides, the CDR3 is TGTGCCAGCAGCCAGGAGGGGGCTGGGGCTTTCTTT. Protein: CASSQEGAGAFF.